Following are 27 T cell receptor beta chains from one sample sequenced in a study of OX40 agonist ivuxolimab in advanced cancers. The table came from immunoSEQ multiplex PCR; TCRdb's copy has only in-frame clones and leaves some out. The data contain roughly 75,000 clones, 85% to 90% of them singletons. The sample in question was CD4+ or CD8+ T cells sorted from blood, obtained in a trial of the OX40 agonist ivuxolimab. The receptors stem from an adult with an advanced solid tumor such as melanoma, head and neck, liver or kidney cancer.

This clone came up once. The CDR3 bases are TGCGCCAGCAGCTTGGAGCAGTTTGGCGAGCAGTACTTC. It translates to CASSLEQFGEQYF. This chain uses TRBV5-1 with TRBJ2-7; D ambiguous. Germline values: CDR1 SGHRS, CDR2 YFSETQ. This CDR3 contains 13 residues. V was trimmed by 0 bases and J by 6 bases, leaving 10 bases between them.

This clone was seen just once. The chain links TRBV9 to TRBJ2-2, with 7 bases fitting TRBD1. The CDR3 is made up of 14 amino acids. With 3 bases clipped from V and 5 bases from J, the junction kept 4 bases outside the gene matches. Germline CDR1 reads SGDLS; CDR2 reads YYNGEE. The CDR3 DNA reads TGTGCCAGCAGCGAGGGGGCGCCTACCGGGGAGCTGTTTTTT. Translating gives CASSEGAPTGELFF.

The chain carries TRBV11-2 and TRBJ2-7; perhaps TRBD1 as D (6 bases). The CDR3 is 15 residues long. The V end was cut by 5 bases, the J end by 5 bases, with 19 bases between. Germline lookup yields CDR1 SGHAT and CDR2 FQNNGV. CDR3 region: CASSAQLQGSDEQYF. Here the CDR3 DNA reads TGTGCCAGCAGCGCTCAGTTACAGGGTTCCGACGAGCAGTACTTC. Full variable domain (missing parts from reference TRBV11-2 and TRBJ2-7): EAGVAQSPRYKIIEKRQSVAFWCNPISGHATLYWYQQILGQGPKLLIQFQNNGVVDDSQLPKDRFSAERLKGVDSTLKIQPAKLEDSAVYLCASSAQLQGSDEQYFGPGTRLTVT.

The sample holds a few counts of this clone. V and J are TRBV5-6 and TRBJ2-5; TRBD1 matches at 9 bases. This CDR3 contains 15 residues. V was pared by 2 bases and J by 1 base, with 3 bases of the junction left unmatched. Germline values: CDR1 SGHDT, CDR2 YYEEEE. CDR3 in amino acids: CASSLQGAGQETQYF. The CDR3 region has the DNA TGTGCCAGCAGCTTACAGGGGGCGGGCCAAGAGACCCAGTACTTC.

This clone was observed a handful of times. This same CDR3 is encoded by further DNA sequences in the sample. The chain joins TRBV6-5 to TRBJ2-1; TRBD2 aligns across 7 bases. The CDR3 runs 13 residues. The J segment lost 7 bases and the V segment lost 5 bases, leaving 5 bases of the junction unmatched. Per the germline V gene, CDR1 is MNHEY and CDR2 is SVGAGI. The CDR3 DNA follows: TGTGCCAGCAGTCTGGGGGAGGGGAATGAGCAGTTCTTC. Protein sequence: CASSLGEGNEQFF.

This rearrangement joins TRBV7-2 to TRBJ2-7; D call uncertain. This CDR3 contains 13 residues. Per germline, CDR1 SGHTA and CDR2 FQGNSA. V gave up 4 bases and J gave up 3 bases, with 10 bases separating them. Written as DNA, the CDR3 is TGTGCCAGCAGCTCCAAGCCCCTCTACGAGCAGTACTTC. It specifies CASSSKPLYEQYF.

The V and J genes are TRBV2 and TRBJ2-1; perhaps TRBD1 as D (5 bases). V gave up 5 bases and J gave up 10 bases, with 15 bases separating them. CDR3 size: 13 residues. Germline V gene lookup returns CDR1 SNHLY and CDR2 FYNNEI. The CDR3 protein is CASSISQDREQFF. The CDR3 DNA follows: TGTGCCAGCAGTATTTCACAGGACCGCGAGCAGTTCTTC.

Only one count was recorded for this clone. The chain recombines TRBV6-5 with TRBJ1-5, with D tentatively TRBD1 (5 bases). V gave up 8 bases and J gave up 7 bases, with 12 bases separating them. Germline V lookup: CDR1 MNHEY, CDR2 SVGAGI. There are 12 residues in the CDR3. The CDR3 DNA reads TGTGCCAGCGCGGGGGAATCACAGCCCCAGCATTTT. Protein product: CASAGESQPQHF.

V and J are TRBV7-2 and TRBJ2-7; D unclear. The CDR3 is 11 residues long. V dropped 4 bases and J dropped 2 bases, with 3 bases sitting between them. CDR1 and CDR2 (germline): SGHTA, FQGNSA. The chain's CDR3 is CASSSAYEQYF. In DNA, the CDR3 is TGTGCCAGCAGCTCCGCCTACGAGCAGTACTTC.

V and J are TRBV4-3 and TRBJ1-1; a possible D gene is TRBD1 (6 bases). Trimming removed 3 bases from V and 1 base from J, with 12 bases in between. The CDR3 is 15 amino acids. Germline V lookup: CDR1 LGHNA, CDR2 YSLEER. The CDR3 spells CASSHGQRPNTEAFF. The CDR3 DNA reads TGCGCCAGCAGCCATGGACAGCGCCCGAACACTGAAGCTTTCTTT.

V usage is TRBV30 and J usage is TRBJ2-7, with D unclear. There are 14 residues in the CDR3. Deletions cut 4 bases from V and 9 bases from J, with 22 bases between. Looked up from germline, CDR1 is GTSNPN and CDR2 is SVGIG (reference sequence). The CDR3 bases are TGTGCCTGGAATGACGAAACCCTGGGAAGTAGGCAGTACTTC. It codes for CAWNDETLGSRQYF.

This clone was seen a handful of times. V usage is TRBV6-5 and J usage is TRBJ1-1; D gene ambiguous. The V end was cut by 0 bases, the J end by 5 bases, with 13 bases between. This CDR3 has 15 residues. The germline CDR1 and CDR2 sequences are MNHEY and SVGAGI. CDR3 region: CASSYSRLALTEAFF. The CDR3, as DNA: TGTGCCAGCAGTTACTCGAGGTTAGCGCTAACTGAAGCTTTCTTT.

This rearrangement joins TRBV7-9 to TRBJ1-2; 7 bases line up with TRBD1. V was pared by 5 bases and J by 3 bases, with 6 bases of the junction left unmatched. Germline lookup yields CDR1 SEHNR and CDR2 FQNEAQ (reference sequence). This CDR3 is built from 14 residues. The CDR3 DNA reads as TGTGCCAGCAGCCCAGGGGGGGGTGACTATGGCTACACCTTC. As protein: CASSPGGGDYGYTF.

This sequence joins TRBV9 and TRBJ2-7; the match to TRBD2 covers 8 bases. The CDR3 loop spans 15 amino acids. Germline-derived CDR1 and CDR2 are SGDLS and YYNGEE. Trimming at V came to 4 bases and at J to 3 bases, leaving 9 bases not matched to a gene. The CDR3 is CASSPSLSGGYEQYF. As DNA, the CDR3 is TGTGCCAGCAGCCCCTCATTGAGCGGGGGCTACGAGCAGTACTTC. Based on the CDR3 plus reference TRBV9 and TRBJ2-7, the full variable domain is DSGVTQTPKHLITATGQRVTLRCSPRSGDLSVYWYQQSLDQGLQFLIQYYNGEERAKGNILERFSAQQFPDLHSELNLSSLELGDSALYFCASSPSLSGGYEQYFGPGTRLTVT.

The chain is built from TRBV19 and TRBJ2-4; possibly TRBD2 for D (7 bases). The CDR3 loop spans 14 amino acids. V was cut by 7 bases and J by 8 bases, with 18 bases left in between. CDR1 is LNHDA and CDR2 is SQIVND in the germline V gene (reference sequence). The DNA of the CDR3 is TGTGCCAGTAACGCCAAAGGGGGGGCTCACATTCAGTACTTC. It translates to CASNAKGGAHIQYF. Drawing the rest from reference TRBV19 and TRBJ2-4, the complete variable domain is DGGITQSPKYLFRKEGQNVTLSCEQNLNHDAMYWYRQDPGQGLRLIYYSQIVNDFQKGDIAEGYSVSREKKESFPLTVTSAQKNPTAFYLCASNAKGGAHIQYFGAGTRLSVL.

CDR3 DNA sequence: TGTGCCAGCAGCTTAGAGGCACTAGCGGGAGGAGGGACCTACGAGCAGTACTTC. Translating it yields CASSLEALAGGGTYEQYF. The chain is built from TRBV7-6 and TRBJ2-7, with 12 bases matching TRBD2. The trim removed 1 base at V and 2 bases at J, leaving 9 bases unmatched. CDR1 SGHVS and CDR2 FNYEAQ come from the germline V gene. The CDR3 is 18 amino acids.

The CDR3 region has the DNA TGCGCCAGCAGCCAAGGACTAGCGGCCTATGAGCAGTTCTTC. Protein: CASSQGLAAYEQFF. V and J are TRBV4-1 and TRBJ2-1, with 9 bases matching TRBD2. This CDR3 is built from 14 residues. Germline V gene lookup returns CDR1 MGHRA and CDR2 YSYEKL. Trimming removed 1 base from V and 8 bases from J; junction bases left unmatched: 3.

This clone was seen once. The chain employs TRBV27 and TRBJ2-2; TRBD1 aligns across 8 bases. The CDR3 consists of 15 residues. J lost 8 bases, V lost 2 bases, and 7 bases had no gene match. In germline, CDR1 is MNHEY, CDR2 SMNVEV (reference sequence). CDR3 coding DNA: TGTGCCAGCAGTTTAGTGTCAGGGGGCGCAGGGGAGCTGTTTTTT. Amino acid sequence: CASSLVSGGAGELFF.

On this clone: Germline is not matched at one junction end, which may reflect a read error. The chain carries TRBV6-1 and TRBJ2-6, with a possible D match to TRBD1 (5 bases). This CDR3 has 15 residues. Germline V lookup: CDR1 MNHNS, CDR2 SASEGT. CDR3 protein: CASSSKGSGANVPTF. CDR3 nucleotides: TGTGCCAGCAGTTCCAAGGGTTCTGGGGCCAACGTCCCGACTTTC.

V is TRBV19 and J is TRBJ1-3; D gene ambiguous. This CDR3 is 14 amino acids long. The V gene lost 7 bases and the J gene lost 8 bases, with 18 bases spanning the gap. Germline loops: CDR1 LNHDA, CDR2 SQIVND (reference sequence). The CDR3, as DNA: TGTGCCAGTACCTCCCGGTGGAGGGATGACACCATATATTTT. Residues: CASTSRWRDDTIYF.

The chain links TRBV5-4 to TRBJ1-5; a possible D gene is TRBD1 (6 bases). The CDR3 runs 14 residues. In germline, CDR1 is SGHNT, CDR2 YYREEE (reference sequence). V was shortened by 2 bases and J by 6 bases, with 12 bases between the two germline ends. CDR3 bases: TGTGCCAGCAGCTTTTTCGGGGGCGGTCAGCCCCAGCATTTT. Translated: CASSFFGGGQPQHF. The whole variable domain, remainder taken from reference TRBV5-4 and TRBJ1-5, is ETGVTQSPTHLIKTRGQQVTLRCSSQSGHNTVSWYQQALGQGPQFIFQYYREEENGRGNFPPRFSGLQFPNYSSELNVNALELDDSALYLCASSFFGGGQPQHFGDGTRLSIL.

This sequence joins TRBV12-5 and TRBJ2-1, with TRBD1 identical over 9 bases. The germline V gene has CDR1 LGHNT and CDR2 FRNRAP. V lost 9 bases and J lost 3; bases outside the gene matches: 6. The CDR3 runs to 14 residues. CDR3 protein: CASTLGQGYNEQFF. CDR3 DNA sequence: TGTGCTAGCACACTGGGACAGGGCTACAATGAGCAGTTCTTC.

V gene TRBV11-2 combines with J gene TRBJ2-1; D is unresolved. V was clipped by 5 bases and J by 6 bases, with 17 bases between them. CDR3 size: 15 residues. Looked up from germline, CDR1 is SGHAT and CDR2 is FQNNGV. The CDR3 coding sequence is TGTGCCAGCAGCCCATCGCCCAGACTTCCCAATGAGCAGTTCTTC. Translating gives CASSPSPRLPNEQFF.

This rearrangement joins TRBV19 to TRBJ2-1, with D maybe TRBD2 (7 bases). Germline values: CDR1 LNHDA, CDR2 SQIVND (reference sequence). The CDR3 covers 12 residues. The germline V and J ends were trimmed by 7 bases and 6 bases, with 10 bases remaining between them. CDR3 sequence: CASKGGGNEQFF. CDR3 nucleotide sequence: TGTGCCAGTAAGGGAGGGGGCAATGAGCAGTTCTTC.

J is TRBJ2-7 and V is TRBV11-3; the D gene is possibly TRBD1 (6 bases). The V and J ends lost 0 bases and 3 bases respectively, with 9 bases between them. CDR1 is SGHNT, CDR2 YENEEA, per germline. The CDR3 has 14 amino acids. The CDR3 reads CASSLEAGVYEQYF. DNA for the CDR3: TGTGCCAGCAGCTTAGAAGCAGGGGTCTACGAGCAGTACTTC.

The chain employs TRBV5-1 and TRBJ2-7; 8 nucleotides match TRBD2. Germline values: CDR1 SGHRS, CDR2 YFSETQ. This CDR3 spans 16 amino acids. Trimming at V came to 2 bases and at J to 9 bases, leaving 16 bases not matched to a gene. CDR3 nucleotides: TGCGCCAGCAGCTTTGAAGCGGGAGCAAGAACGGGCGGGCAGTACTTC. This encodes CASSFEAGARTGGQYF.

The table lists this clone with many counts. The chain recombines TRBV13 with TRBJ2-1; D gene ambiguous. Trimming stripped 2 bases from V and 6 bases from J, with 8 bases between. CDR3 length equals 13 residues. Germline lookup yields CDR1 PRHDT and CDR2 FYEKMQ (reference sequence). The CDR3 sequence is CASSLRFRNEQFF. Here the CDR3 DNA reads TGTGCCAGCAGCTTAAGGTTCCGCAATGAGCAGTTCTTC. Supplemented by reference TRBV13 and TRBJ2-1, the full variable domain reads AAGVIQSPRHLIKEKRETATLKCYPIPRHDTVYWYQQGPGQDPQFLISFYEKMQSDKGSIPDRFSAQQFSDYHSELNMSSLELGDSALYFCASSLRFRNEQFFGPGTRLTVL.